Listed below are T cell receptor beta chains from one sample, sequenced in a study of regulatory T cells in long-lasting Graves disease. TCRdb processed the multiplex PCR reads anew with MiXCR; each CDR3 protein has one entry. The sample lists around 400,000 distinct CDR3 sequences, 20% to 30% occurring once. Source: peripheral blood mononuclear cells (PBMCs), taken when the disease was refractory, from a patient treated with antithyroid drugs. The receptors derive from a female donor with Graves disease. The CDR3 runs from the conserved cysteine through the conserved F or W. A D gene is named only where the DNA matches it firmly. Some rows have no size entry. The others give once, few or many, or a class for an expanded clone.

D: NA
J: TRBJ1-1
V: TRBV30
size: many
CDR3: CAWTGGYTEAFF
DNA: TGTGCCTGGACGGGGGGATACACTGAAGCTTTCTTT

D: NA
J: TRBJ1-2
V: TRBV6-1
size: many
CDR3: CASETGNYGYTF
DNA: TGTGCCAGTGAAACAGGGAACTATGGCTACACCTTC

D: NA
J: TRBJ2-6
V: TRBV7-2
size: NA
CDR3: CASSLFEPSPSGANVLTF
DNA: TGTGCCAGCAGCTTATTCGAGCCTTCCCCCTCTGGGGCCAACGTCCTGACTTTC

D: NA
J: TRBJ1-1
V: TRBV6-1
size: few
CDR3: CASKTGWGGSEAFF
DNA: TGTGCCAGCAAGACCGGCTGGGGTGGCTCTGAAGCTTTCTTT

D: NA
J: TRBJ1-1
V: TRBV9
size: many
CDR3: CASSVHGALNTEAFF
DNA: TGTGCCAGCAGCGTACACGGGGCGCTAAACACTGAAGCTTTCTTT

D: NA
J: TRBJ2-2
V: TRBV20-1
size: NA
CDR3: CSASGTGTGELFF
DNA: TGCAGTGCTAGCGGGACGGGCACCGGGGAGCTGTTTTTT

D: TRBD1
J: TRBJ2-7
V: TRBV20-1
size: many
CDR3: CSATDRYYEQYF
DNA: TGCAGTGCTACGGACAGGTACTACGAGCAGTACTTC

D: NA
J: TRBJ1-2
V: TRBV14
size: few
CDR3: CASSQVSYPAYGYTF
DNA: TGTGCCAGCAGCCAAGTCTCGTACCCAGCTTATGGCTACACCTTC

D: NA
J: TRBJ2-3
V: TRBV6-5
size: few
CDR3: CASSYRDSTDTQYF
DNA: TGTGCCAGCAGTTACCGGGACAGCACAGATACGCAGTATTTT

D: NA
J: TRBJ1-5
V: TRBV19
size: NA
CDR3: CASSIGGIRSNQPQHF
DNA: TGTGCCAGTAGTATAGGGGGAATCCGTAGCAATCAGCCCCAGCATTTT

D: NA
J: TRBJ2-7
V: TRBV14
size: NA
CDR3: CASSQNRAREQYF
DNA: TGTGCCAGCAGCCAAAACCGGGCACGCGAGCAGTACTTC

D: TRBD1
J: TRBJ2-7
V: TRBV28
size: many
CDR3: CASSLYATGGGGGRAHF
DNA: TGTGCCAGCAGTTTATACGCGACAGGGGGCGGTGGAGGTAGGGCGCACTTC

D: NA
J: TRBJ2-7
V: TRBV5-5
size: NA
CDR3: CASSLTSPSYEQYF
DNA: TGTGCCAGCAGCTTGACCTCACCTTCCTACGAGCAGTACTTC

D: NA
J: TRBJ1-1
V: TRBV7-9
size: NA
CDR3: CASSLAWRAEAFF
DNA: TGTGCCAGCAGCTTAGCTTGGCGCGCTGAAGCTTTCTTT

D: NA
J: TRBJ2-5
V: TRBV19
size: once
CDR3: CASRDKKGTGTQYF
DNA: TGTGCCAGTAGGGACAAAAAGGGGACGGGGACCCAGTACTTC

D: NA
J: TRBJ1-5
V: TRBV6-1
size: many
CDR3: CASSEGGYAQPQHF
DNA: TGTGCCAGCAGTGAGGGGGGGTATGCTCAGCCCCAGCATTTT

D: NA
J: TRBJ1-5
V: TRBV7-2
size: many
CDR3: CASSLGAGHQPQHF
DNA: TGTGCCAGCAGCTTGGGTGCGGGACATCAGCCCCAGCATTTT

D: NA
J: TRBJ1-1
V: TRBV6-1
size: few
CDR3: CANSTETAFF
DNA: TGTGCCAACTCGACCGAAACGGCTTTCTTT

D: TRBD2
J: TRBJ2-2
V: TRBV14
size: once
CDR3: CASSALAGGFTGELFF
DNA: TGTGCCAGCAGCGCACTAGCGGGAGGGTTCACCGGGGAGCTGTTTTTT

D: NA
J: TRBJ1-2
V: TRBV6-5
size: many
CDR3: CASSYSRAANYGYTF
DNA: TGTGCCAGCAGTTACAGTAGGGCGGCTAACTATGGCTACACCTTC

D: NA
J: TRBJ1-5
V: TRBV6-1
size: few
CDR3: CASRRTEHSNQPQHF
DNA: TGTGCCAGCAGACGGACGGAACATAGCAATCAGCCCCAGCATTTT

D: NA
J: TRBJ1-3
V: TRBV3-1
size: NA
CDR3: CASSQSDWDRNTIYF
DNA: TGTGCCAGCAGCCAATCCGACTGGGACCGAAACACCATATATTTT

D: TRBD2
J: TRBJ2-7
V: TRBV5-1
size: NA
CDR3: CASSYKMGLAGVREQYF
DNA: TGCGCCAGCAGCTATAAAATGGGACTAGCGGGAGTCCGCGAGCAGTACTTC

D: TRBD1
J: TRBJ2-7
V: TRBV6-2/TRBV6-3
size: NA
CDR3: CASSWGTGWYEQYF
DNA: TGTGCCAGCAGTTGGGGGACAGGGTGGTACGAGCAGTACTTC

D: NA
J: TRBJ1-1
V: TRBV12-3/TRBV12-4
size: NA
CDR3: CASSYGRAIGEAFF
DNA: TGTGCCAGCAGCTACGGCCGCGCGATCGGGGAAGCTTTCTTT

D: NA
J: TRBJ2-3
V: TRBV30
size: once
CDR3: CAWSFSSSTDTQYF
DNA: TGTGCCTGGAGTTTTTCCTCTAGCACAGATACGCAGTATTTT

D: TRBD1
J: TRBJ1-2
V: TRBV2
size: many
CDR3: CASSELDQGASYGYTF
DNA: TGTGCCAGCAGTGAACTTGATCAGGGGGCGAGCTATGGCTACACCTTC

D: NA
J: TRBJ1-4
V: TRBV9
size: few
CDR3: CASSPRKDSINEKLFF
DNA: TGTGCCAGCAGCCCGAGAAAGGACAGCATTAATGAAAAACTGTTTTTT

D: TRBD2
J: TRBJ2-5
V: TRBV6-1
size: many
CDR3: CASTYGRAPETQYF
DNA: TGTGCCAGCACATACGGGAGGGCCCCAGAGACCCAGTACTTC

D: TRBD2
J: TRBJ2-3
V: TRBV9
size: NA
CDR3: CASSVRASGSPDTQYF
DNA: TGTGCCAGCAGCGTACGCGCTAGCGGGAGTCCGGATACGCAGTATTTT

D: NA
J: TRBJ2-2
V: TRBV27
size: NA
CDR3: CASRVPGTGELFF
DNA: TGTGCCAGCAGGGTCCCGGGTACCGGGGAGCTGTTTTTT

D: NA
J: TRBJ1-1
V: TRBV4-1
size: NA
CDR3: CASSHSIMNTEAFF
DNA: TGCGCCAGCAGCCATTCGATTATGAACACTGAAGCTTTCTTT

D: TRBD1
J: TRBJ1-1
V: TRBV19
size: NA
CDR3: CASSGTGGIEAFF
DNA: TGTGCCAGTAGCGGGACAGGGGGAATTGAAGCTTTCTTT

D: NA
J: TRBJ1-1
V: TRBV5-1
size: NA
CDR3: CASSLVAPIGTEAFF
DNA: TGTGCCAGCAGCTTGGTTGCGCCGATTGGGACTGAAGCTTTCTTT

D: TRBD1
J: TRBJ1-2
V: TRBV2
size: NA
CDR3: CASRDGQGSNYGYTF
DNA: TGTGCCAGCAGAGACGGACAGGGGTCTAACTATGGCTACACCTTC

D: TRBD1
J: TRBJ2-7
V: TRBV25-1
size: few
CDR3: CASSPIGDRSREQYF
DNA: TGTGCCAGCAGTCCCATAGGGGACAGGTCTCGCGAGCAGTACTTC

D: TRBD2
J: TRBJ2-5
V: TRBV5-8
size: NA
CDR3: CASSRELADGETQYF
DNA: TGTGCCAGCAGCCGGGAGCTAGCGGACGGGGAGACCCAGTACTTC

D: TRBD2
J: TRBJ2-1
V: TRBV30
size: NA
CDR3: CAWSPSGKAYEQFF
DNA: TGTGCCTGGAGTCCTAGCGGGAAGGCGTATGAGCAGTTCTTC

D: TRBD1
J: TRBJ1-4
V: TRBV7-9
size: few
CDR3: CASSTGQGTNEKLFF
DNA: TGTGCCAGCAGCACCGGACAGGGAACTAATGAAAAACTGTTTTTT

D: TRBD2
J: TRBJ2-7
V: TRBV2
size: many
CDR3: CASREGLAGGLSSYEQYF
DNA: TGTGCCAGCAGGGAGGGACTAGCGGGAGGGTTAAGCTCCTACGAGCAGTACTTC

D: TRBD2
J: TRBJ2-3
V: TRBV6-1
size: NA
CDR3: CASSGPGGGTDTQYF
DNA: TGTGCCAGCAGTGGCCCGGGGGGGGGCACAGATACGCAGTATTTT

D: NA
J: TRBJ2-1
V: TRBV30
size: NA
CDR3: CAWSVLRGNEQFF
DNA: TGTGCCTGGAGTGTACTCAGGGGCAATGAGCAGTTCTTC

D: NA
J: TRBJ2-7
V: TRBV4-1
size: NA
CDR3: CASSQYGDSYEQYF
DNA: TGCGCCAGCTCCCAGTACGGGGACTCCTACGAGCAGTACTTC

D: TRBD1
J: TRBJ1-1
V: TRBV2
size: few
CDR3: CASSGSLKTGGNTEAFF
DNA: TGTGCCAGCAGTGGGTCCCTCAAGACAGGGGGCAACACTGAAGCTTTCTTT

D: NA
J: TRBJ2-2
V: TRBV5-1
size: NA
CDR3: CASSPLLDTGELFF
DNA: TGCGCCAGCAGCCCACTTTTGGACACCGGGGAGCTGTTTTTT

D: TRBD2
J: TRBJ2-3
V: TRBV6-6
size: NA
CDR3: CASSYSTSGSTDTQYF
DNA: TGTGCCAGCAGTTACTCGACTAGCGGAAGCACAGATACGCAGTATTTT

D: NA
J: TRBJ2-2
V: TRBV6-4
size: few
CDR3: CASSDSILGALPGSCFF
DNA: NA

D: NA
J: TRBJ2-1
V: TRBV24-1
size: few
CDR3: CATSDLFSREGDNEQFF
DNA: TGTGCCACCAGTGATTTGTTCAGCAGGGAGGGGGACAATGAGCAGTTCTTC